Listed here are 9 T cell receptor beta chains from one sample, sequenced in a study of PD-L1 blockade in urothelial cancer. Time point here: pretreatment peripheral blood. The assay was immunoSEQ multiplex PCR, and TCRdb's table has in-frame clones only and misses some. Found here are tens of thousands of clones, around nine tenths of them singletons; the top ten hold approximately 14%. This specimen consisted of PBMCs, obtained around atezolizumab (anti-PD-L1) treatment. These receptors came from a woman aged 60-75 years with urothelial cancer.

The CDR3 sequence is CASGLRAGGLRTEAFF. The CDR3 DNA reads as TGTGCTAGTGGTTTGAGAGCGGGGGGCTTGAGGACTGAAGCTTTCTTT. The rearrangement links TRBV12-5 to TRBJ1-1; D possibly corresponds to TRBD1 (6 bases). The CDR3 runs to 16 residues. CDR1 is LGHNT, CDR2 FRNRAP, per germline. With 2 bases removed from V and 5 bases from J, the gap between germline ends came to 18 bases.

This rearrangement joins TRBV27 to TRBJ2-3; 9 bases align to TRBD2. The germline V gene encodes CDR1 MNHEY and CDR2 SMNVEV (reference sequence). The CDR3 sequence is 17 residues long. V lost 3 bases to trimming and J lost 4 bases; unmatched junction nucleotides: 11. CDR3 loop: CASSFMSHSGRADTQYF. CDR3 bases: TGTGCCAGCAGTTTCATGAGCCATAGCGGGAGAGCAGATACGCAGTATTTT.

This clone was observed a few times. The chain links TRBV7-6 to TRBJ1-1; 7 nucleotides align to TRBD1. CDR1 and CDR2 from the germline V gene are SGHVS and FNYEAQ. The ends lost 5 bases at V and 1 base at J; junction bases unmatched: 1. The length of the CDR3 is 13 residues. DNA for the CDR3: TGTGCCAGCAGCCCAGGGGGGAACACTGAAGCTTTCTTT. Amino acid sequence: CASSPGGNTEAFF.

The genes are TRBV7-2 and TRBJ2-5; a possible D gene is TRBD1 (5 bases). Germline lookup yields CDR1 SGHTA and CDR2 FQGNSA. This CDR3 contains 15 residues. V lost 0 bases to trimming and J lost 5 bases, with 13 bases between them. As DNA, the CDR3 is TGTGCCAGCAGCTTAGCGCTAGGGGCGAGGGAGACCCAGTACTTC. Translating gives CASSLALGARETQYF.

This chain links TRBV29-1 with TRBJ1-2; 8 bases are shared with TRBD1. The CDR3 covers 12 residues. The V segment lost 3 bases and the J segment 7 bases; nucleotides outside the gene matches: 4. Germline loops: CDR1 SQVTM, CDR2 ANQGSEA. CDR3 sequence reads: CSVENRGGGYTF. As DNA, the CDR3 is TGCAGCGTTGAGAACAGGGGGGGTGGCTACACCTTC.

The rearrangement links TRBV9 to TRBJ2-2; possible D gene TRBD2, 6 bases. This CDR3 has 17 residues. Trimming stripped 4 bases from V and 4 bases from J, with 20 bases between. CDR1 and CDR2 (germline): SGDLS, YYNGEE. The DNA of the CDR3 is TGTGCCAGCAGCCCCCATTCCGCGGGGCCAGTCACCGGGGAGCTGTTTTTT. This sequence encodes CASSPHSAGPVTGELFF.

The chain is built from TRBV5-1 and TRBJ1-4; 7 bases fit TRBD1. Germline CDR1 is SGHRS and CDR2 is YFSETQ. Losses at the gene ends were 4 bases for V and 8 bases for J; bases not matched to a gene: 8. This CDR3 is 14 amino acids long. Here the CDR3 reads CASSNPQGGEKLFF. The CDR3 region has the DNA TGCGCCAGCAGCAATCCCCAGGGGGGCGAAAAACTGTTTTTT.

This clone was observed a single time. The genes are TRBV28 and TRBJ1-5; 7 positions agree with TRBD1. Germline V gene data show CDR1 as MDHEN and CDR2 as SYDVKM. The length of the CDR3 is 15 residues. J lost 4 bases, V lost 6 bases, and 9 bases had no gene match. The CDR3 reads CASSLRGKGNQPQHF. In nucleotides, the CDR3 is TGTGCCAGCAGCCTCAGGGGGAAGGGAAATCAGCCCCAGCATTTT.

The chain is built from TRBV19 and TRBJ2-5; 9 bases map to TRBD1. CDR3 length: 17 amino acids. V lost 2 bases to trimming and J lost 4 bases; unmatched junction nucleotides: 11. CDR1 is LNHDA, CDR2 SQIVND, per germline (reference sequence). The CDR3 region is CASSIWTGALESETQYF. DNA of the CDR3: TGTGCCAGTAGTATATGGACAGGGGCCCTCGAGTCAGAGACCCAGTACTTC.